The subject of this entry is one TCR beta chain. CDR3 length: 13 amino acids. CDR1 SQVTM and CDR2 ANQGSEA come from the germline V gene. The ends lost 4 bases at V and 4 bases at J; junction bases unmatched: 6. This specimen belongs to a study of blood T cell repertoires in COVID-19. Turning to the study itself: Italy, Spain and the United States were the sources of the convalescent and acute COVID-19 samples.

The authors' processing: From reference gene primer amplification, estimates of nucleated cell counts were derived. Profiling relied on immunoSEQ multiplex PCR, and the TCRdb table lists in-frame clones only, not all of them. The V and J calls and clone size come from that table; D and trimming were worked out from the DNA. The sample yields about 250,000 clones, almost 85% seen once. The sample consisted of peripheral blood. The TCR sequence derives from a man aged 50-60 years with active or convalescent COVID-19. The chain recombines TRBV29-1 with TRBJ1-1; TRBD1 agrees at 7 bases. The CDR3 reads CSVGPGTATEAFF. CDR3 DNA sequence: TGCAGCGTTGGCCCCGGGACAGCCACTGAAGCTTTCTTT.